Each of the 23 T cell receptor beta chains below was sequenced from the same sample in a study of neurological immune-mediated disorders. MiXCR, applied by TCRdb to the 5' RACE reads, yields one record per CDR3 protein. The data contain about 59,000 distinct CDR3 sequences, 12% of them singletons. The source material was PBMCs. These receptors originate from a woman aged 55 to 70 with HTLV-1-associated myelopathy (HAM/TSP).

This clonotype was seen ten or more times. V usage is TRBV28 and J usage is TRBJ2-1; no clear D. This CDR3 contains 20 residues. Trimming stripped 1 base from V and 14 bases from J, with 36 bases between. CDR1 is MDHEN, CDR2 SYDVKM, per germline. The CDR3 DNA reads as TGTGCCAGCAGTTTATCACTTCTGGCTAGTTCGGACGTTGCGTTCGTCAGGAAGTTCTTC. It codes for CASSLSLLASSDVAFVRKFF.

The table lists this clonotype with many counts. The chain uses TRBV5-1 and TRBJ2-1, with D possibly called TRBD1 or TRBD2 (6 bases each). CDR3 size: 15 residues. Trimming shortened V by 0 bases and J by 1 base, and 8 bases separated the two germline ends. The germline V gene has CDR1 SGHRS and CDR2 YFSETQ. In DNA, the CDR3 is TGCGCCAGCAGCTTGGTAGGGGGGTCCTACAATGAGCAGTTCTTC. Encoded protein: CASSLVGGSYNEQFF. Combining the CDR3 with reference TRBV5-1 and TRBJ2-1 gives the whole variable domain KAGVTQTPRYLIKTRGQQVTLSCSPISGHRSVSWYQQTPGQGLQFLFEYFSETQRNKGNFPGRFSGRQFSNSRSEMNVSTLELGDSALYLCASSLVGGSYNEQFFGPGTRLTVL.

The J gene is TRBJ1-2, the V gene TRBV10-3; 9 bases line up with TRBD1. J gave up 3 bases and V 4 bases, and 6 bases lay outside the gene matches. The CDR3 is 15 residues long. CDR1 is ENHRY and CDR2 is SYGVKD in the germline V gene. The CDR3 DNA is TGTGCCATCAGTGGTTGGGGGGACAGGGACTATGGCTACACCTTC. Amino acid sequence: CAISGWGDRDYGYTF.

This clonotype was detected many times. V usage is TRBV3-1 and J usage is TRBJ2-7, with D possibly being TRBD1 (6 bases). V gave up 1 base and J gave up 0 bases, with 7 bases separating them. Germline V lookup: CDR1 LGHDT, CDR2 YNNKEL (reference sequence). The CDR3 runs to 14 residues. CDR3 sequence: CASSQGTVSYEQYF. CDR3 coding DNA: TGTGCCAGCAGCCAAGGGACAGTCTCCTACGAGCAGTACTTC.

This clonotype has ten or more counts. In nucleotides, the CDR3 is TGTGCCAGCAGGGGCGGCGGGAAGAAGAACACCGGGGAGCTGTTTTTT. This encodes CASRGGGKKNTGELFF. The chain recombines TRBV7-2 with TRBJ2-2; tentatively, D is TRBD2 (6 bases). The germline V gene has CDR1 SGHTA and CDR2 FQGNSA. Trimming stripped 6 bases from V and 1 base from J, with 15 bases between. This CDR3 region has 16 residues.

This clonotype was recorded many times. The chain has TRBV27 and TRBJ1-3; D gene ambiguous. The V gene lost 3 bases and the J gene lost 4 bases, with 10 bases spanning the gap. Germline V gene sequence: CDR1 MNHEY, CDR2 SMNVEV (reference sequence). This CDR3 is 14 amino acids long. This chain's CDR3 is CASSFDGRGNTIYF. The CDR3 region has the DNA TGTGCCAGCAGTTTCGACGGAAGGGGAAACACCATATATTTT.

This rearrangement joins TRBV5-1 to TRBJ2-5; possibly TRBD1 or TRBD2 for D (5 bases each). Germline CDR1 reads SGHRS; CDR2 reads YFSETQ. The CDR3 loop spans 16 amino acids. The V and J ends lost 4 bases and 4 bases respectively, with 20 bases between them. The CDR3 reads CASSTTGTSQLETQYF. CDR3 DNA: TGCGCCAGCAGCACCACCGGGACCTCCCAACTAGAGACCCAGTACTTC.

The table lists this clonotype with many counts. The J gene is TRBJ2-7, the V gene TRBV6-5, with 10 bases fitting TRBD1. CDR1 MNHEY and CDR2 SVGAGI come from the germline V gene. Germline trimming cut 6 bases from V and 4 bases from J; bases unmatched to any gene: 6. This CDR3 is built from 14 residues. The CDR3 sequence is CASRAGTGAYEQYF. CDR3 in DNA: TGTGCCAGCAGAGCCGGGACAGGGGCATACGAGCAGTACTTC.

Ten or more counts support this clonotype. CDR3 coding DNA: TGTGCCAGCAGCCCCCGGGCTAGCGGGATGGATACGCAGTATTTT. Its protein is CASSPRASGMDTQYF. The chain carries TRBV7-6 and TRBJ2-3; 9 nucleotides agree with TRBD2. The CDR3 is made up of 15 amino acids. J was trimmed by 6 bases and V by 5 bases; bases with no gene match: 9. CDR1 is SGHVS and CDR2 is FNYEAQ in the germline V gene.

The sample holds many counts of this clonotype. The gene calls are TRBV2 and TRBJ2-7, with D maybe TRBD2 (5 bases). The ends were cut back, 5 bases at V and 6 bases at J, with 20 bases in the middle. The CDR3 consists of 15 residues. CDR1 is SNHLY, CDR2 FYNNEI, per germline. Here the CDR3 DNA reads TGTGCCAGCAGTCCAAGGAGGTCACCGATGGGCGAGCAGTACTTC. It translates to CASSPRRSPMGEQYF.

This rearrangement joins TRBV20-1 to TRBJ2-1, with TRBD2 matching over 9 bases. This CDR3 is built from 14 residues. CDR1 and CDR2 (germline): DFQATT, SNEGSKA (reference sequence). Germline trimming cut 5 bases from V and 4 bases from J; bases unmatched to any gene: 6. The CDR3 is CSAPILAGYNEQFF. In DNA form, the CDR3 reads TGCAGTGCTCCTATACTAGCGGGTTACAATGAGCAGTTCTTC.

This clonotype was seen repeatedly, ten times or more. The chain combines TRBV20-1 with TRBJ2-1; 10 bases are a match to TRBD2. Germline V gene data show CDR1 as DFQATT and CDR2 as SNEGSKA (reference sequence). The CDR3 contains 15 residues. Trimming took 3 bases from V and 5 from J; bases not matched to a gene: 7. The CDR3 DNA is TGCAGTGCTAGTAGAGCGGGAGGGCCTAACAATGAGCAGTTCTTC. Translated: CSASRAGGPNNEQFF.

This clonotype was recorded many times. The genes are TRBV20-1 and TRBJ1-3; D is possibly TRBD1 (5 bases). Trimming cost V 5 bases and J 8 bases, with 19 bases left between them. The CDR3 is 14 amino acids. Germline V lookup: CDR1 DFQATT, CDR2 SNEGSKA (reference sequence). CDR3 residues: CSARRSGKGDTIYF. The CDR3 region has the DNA TGCAGTGCTCGAAGGTCAGGGAAGGGAGACACCATATATTTT.

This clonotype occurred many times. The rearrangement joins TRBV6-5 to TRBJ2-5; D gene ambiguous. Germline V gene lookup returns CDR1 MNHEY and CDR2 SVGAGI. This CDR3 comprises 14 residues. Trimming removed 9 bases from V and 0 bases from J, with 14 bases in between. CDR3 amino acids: CASSGSLYQETQYF. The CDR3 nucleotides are TGTGCCAGTTCCGGGTCCCTGTACCAAGAGACCCAGTACTTC.

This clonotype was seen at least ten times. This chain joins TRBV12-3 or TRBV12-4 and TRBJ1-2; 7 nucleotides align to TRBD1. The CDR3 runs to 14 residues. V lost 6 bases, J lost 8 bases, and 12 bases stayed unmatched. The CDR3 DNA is TGTGCCAGCAGCCAGAGGGACAGTCGCCGGGGCTACACCTTC. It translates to CASSQRDSRRGYTF.

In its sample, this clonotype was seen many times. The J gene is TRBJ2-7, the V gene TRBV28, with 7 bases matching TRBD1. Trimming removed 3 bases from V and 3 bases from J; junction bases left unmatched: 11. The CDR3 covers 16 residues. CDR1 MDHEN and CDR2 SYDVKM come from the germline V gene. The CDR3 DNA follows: TGTGCCAGCAGTTTTTTAGGGCCAGGGGGTGTCTACGAGCAGTACTTC. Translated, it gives CASSFLGPGGVYEQYF.

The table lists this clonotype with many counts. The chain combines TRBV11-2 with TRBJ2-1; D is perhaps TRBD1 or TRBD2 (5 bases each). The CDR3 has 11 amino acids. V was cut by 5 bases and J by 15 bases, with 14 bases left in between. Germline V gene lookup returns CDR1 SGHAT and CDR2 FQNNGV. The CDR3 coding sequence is TGTGCCAGCAGCCTGAGGGACGGTCTGTTCTTC. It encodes CASSLRDGLFF.

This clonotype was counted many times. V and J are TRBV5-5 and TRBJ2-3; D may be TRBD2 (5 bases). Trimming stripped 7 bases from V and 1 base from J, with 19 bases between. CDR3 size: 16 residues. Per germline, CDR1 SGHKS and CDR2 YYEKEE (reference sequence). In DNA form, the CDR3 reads TGTGCCAGCTCCAAGCGGTCCGGCCTTCGCACAGATACGCAGTATTTT. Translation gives CASSKRSGLRTDTQYF.

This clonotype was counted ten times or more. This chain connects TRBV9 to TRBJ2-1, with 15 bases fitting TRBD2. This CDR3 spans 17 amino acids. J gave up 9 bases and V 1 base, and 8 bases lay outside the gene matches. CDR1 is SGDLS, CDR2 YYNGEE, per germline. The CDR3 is CASSVRPGLAGGGEQFF. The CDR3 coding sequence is TGTGCCAGCAGCGTACGTCCTGGACTAGCGGGGGGGGGTGAGCAGTTCTTC.

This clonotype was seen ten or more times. The DNA of the CDR3 is TGTGCCAGCAGGCGTCGGGGGACAGGGTACACAGATACGCAGTATTTT. Its protein product is CASRRRGTGYTDTQYF. The chain joins TRBV6-5 to TRBJ2-3; 9 bases are shared with TRBD1. V lost 6 bases to trimming and J lost 2 bases; unmatched junction nucleotides: 9. Germline V CDR1 and CDR2: MNHEY, SVGAGI. The CDR3 extends over 16 amino acids.

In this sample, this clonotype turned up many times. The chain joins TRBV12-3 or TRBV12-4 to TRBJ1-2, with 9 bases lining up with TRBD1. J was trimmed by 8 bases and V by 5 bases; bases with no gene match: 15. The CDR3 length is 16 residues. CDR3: CASSPTGGAEKGGYTF. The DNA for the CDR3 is TGTGCCAGCAGTCCCACAGGGGGCGCGGAGAAAGGAGGCTACACCTTC.

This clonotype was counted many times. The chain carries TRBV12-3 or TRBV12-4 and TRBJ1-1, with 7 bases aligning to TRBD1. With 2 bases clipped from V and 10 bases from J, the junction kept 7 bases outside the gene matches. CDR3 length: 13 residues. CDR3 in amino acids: CASSLTTGVGAFF. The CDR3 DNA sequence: TGTGCCAGCAGTTTAACTACAGGGGTAGGAGCTTTCTTT.

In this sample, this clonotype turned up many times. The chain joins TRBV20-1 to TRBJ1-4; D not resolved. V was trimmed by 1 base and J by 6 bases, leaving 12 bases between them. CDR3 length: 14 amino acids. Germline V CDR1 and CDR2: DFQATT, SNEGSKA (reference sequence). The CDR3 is CSARVPTRDEKLFF. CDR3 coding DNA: TGCAGTGCTAGAGTTCCAACCCGGGATGAAAAACTGTTTTTT.